These 9 T cell receptor beta chains share one sample of origin, sequenced in a study of blood T cell repertoires in COVID-19. Measured with immunoSEQ multiplex PCR; TCRdb has only the in-frame clones, and not every one. Among about 270,000 clones listed, just under 90% were seen once. Material for sequencing was PBMCs or T cells enriched from blood (not recorded which). The origin of the receptors is a woman between 25 and 40 years old with acute COVID-19.

The rearrangement links TRBV24-1 to TRBJ2-2; unclear D gene. Trimming took off 1 base at V and 7 bases at J, with 9 bases between the two ends. The CDR3 extends over 14 amino acids. Looked up from germline, CDR1 is KGHDR and CDR2 is SFDVKD. CDR3 DNA sequence: TGTGCCACCAGTGATTTCGGAGTCAACGGGGAGCTGTTTTTT. Protein product: CATSDFGVNGELFF.

This chain uses TRBV5-4 with TRBJ2-7; D perhaps matches TRBD2 (5 bases). This CDR3 comprises 14 residues. Trimming stripped 5 bases from V and 4 bases from J, with 16 bases between. Per germline, CDR1 SGHNT and CDR2 YYREEE (reference sequence). The CDR3 is CASRRGQEEYEQYF. CDR3 nucleotides: TGTGCCAGCAGGCGTGGCCAGGAGGAGTACGAGCAGTACTTC. Together with reference TRBV5-4 and TRBJ2-7, the CDR3 gives the full variable domain: ETGVTQSPTHLIKTRGQQVTLRCSSQSGHNTVSWYQQALGQGPQFIFQYYREEENGRGNFPPRFSGLQFPNYSSELNVNALELDDSALYLCASRRGQEEYEQYFGPGTRLTVT.

This rearrangement joins TRBV2 to TRBJ1-1, with 7 bases fitting TRBD1. Losses at the gene ends were 5 bases for V and 3 bases for J; bases not matched to a gene: 6. CDR1 is SNHLY and CDR2 is FYNNEI in the germline V gene. This CDR3 contains 14 residues. CDR3 nucleotides: TGTGCCAGCAGTCATACAGGGGACGACACTGAAGCTTTCTTT. Protein sequence: CASSHTGDDTEAFF. The full variable domain, in which reference TRBV2 and TRBJ1-1 provide the parts outside the CDR3, is EPEVTQTPSHQVTQMGQEVILRCVPISNHLYFYWYRQILGQKVEFLVSFYNNEISEKSEIFDDQFSVERPDGSNFTLKIRSTKLEDSAMYFCASSHTGDDTEAFFGQGTRLTVV.

The V and J genes are TRBV18 and TRBJ1-1; D not certain. The length of the CDR3 is 14 residues. The germline V gene encodes CDR1 KGHSH and CDR2 LQKENI. V lost 3 bases, J lost 2 bases, and 10 bases lay in between. This chain's CDR3 is CASSPSADNTEAFF. Here the CDR3 DNA reads TGTGCCAGCTCACCTAGCGCAGACAACACTGAAGCTTTCTTT.

The sample holds one count of this clone. The chain employs TRBV4-1 and TRBJ1-3; the D gene is possibly TRBD1 (5 bases). Germline CDR1 is MGHRA and CDR2 is YSYEKL. The CDR3 totals 18 residues. V lost 0 bases to trimming and J lost 3 bases, with 18 bases between them. CDR3: CASSQEFLYGRDGNTIYF. The CDR3 DNA follows: TGCGCCAGCAGCCAAGAATTCCTATACGGCAGGGATGGAAACACCATATATTTT.

The V call is TRBV5-4, the J call TRBJ1-1; 7 bases map to TRBD1. V trimming: 0 bases; J trimming: 1 base; junction bases outside the gene matches: 6. The CDR3 spans 16 residues. CDR1 SGHNT and CDR2 YYREEE come from the germline V gene (reference sequence). The CDR3 DNA reads as TGTGCCAGCAGCTTGGGTGGGACAGTGGCGAACACTGAAGCTTTCTTT. It is translated as CASSLGGTVANTEAFF.

J is TRBJ1-5 and V is TRBV10-3; 8 bases map to TRBD1. This CDR3 region has 16 residues. Losses at the gene ends were 3 bases for V and 2 bases for J; bases not matched to a gene: 6. Germline CDR1 reads ENHRY; CDR2 reads SYGVKD. In DNA, the CDR3 is TGTGCCATCAGTGACCCCGGGACAGGTGGCAATCAGCCCCAGCATTTT. Its translation: CAISDPGTGGNQPQHF.

The chain recombines TRBV3-1 (or the pseudogene TRBV3-2) with TRBJ1-4; 11 positions agree with TRBD1. V trimming: 4 bases; J trimming: 8 bases; junction bases outside the gene matches: 9. The CDR3 contains 16 residues. Germline CDR1 LGHDT, CDR2 YNNKEL (reference sequence). DNA of the CDR3: TGTGCCAGCAGCCCTACGGCGGGACAGGGGGACGAAAAACTGTTTTTT. It yields the protein CASSPTAGQGDEKLFF.

V is TRBV28 and J is TRBJ2-1; 9 bases map to TRBD2. From germline, CDR1 is MDHEN and CDR2 SYDVKM. V shed 5 bases and J 8 bases; nucleotides not matched to a gene: 16. The CDR3 runs 17 residues. The CDR3: CASSGRFSSGIIDEQFF. The CDR3 region has the DNA TGTGCCAGCAGTGGTCGGTTCTCTAGCGGGATAATCGATGAGCAGTTCTTC.